The present entry profiles one TCR beta chain with its context. This CDR3 contains 15 residues. In germline, CDR1 is SGHRS, CDR2 YFSETQ. Trimming took 1 base from V and 4 from J, leaving 12 bases between them. A TCRbeta library incorporating unique molecular identifiers was prepared. One entry per CDR3 protein, called by TCRdb with MiXCR from the PCR reads. This sample carries fewer than 750,000 distinct CDR3 sequences, around 27% of them seen once, and the ten largest clones take under 45%. This specimen belongs to a study of T-cell reconstitution after alpha-beta-depleted transplantation in children.

The receptor was isolated from a boy under two years old with Wiskott-Aldrich syndrome, due to receive a stem cell transplant. The source material was PBMCs, sampled before TCRalphabeta/CD19-depleted stem cell transplant. V is TRBV5-1 and J is TRBJ2-1; D is uncertain. The CDR3 DNA reads TGCGCCAGCAGCTTGCCCTCCGCACAGTACAATGAGCAGTTCTTC. Translated, it gives CASSLPSAQYNEQFF.